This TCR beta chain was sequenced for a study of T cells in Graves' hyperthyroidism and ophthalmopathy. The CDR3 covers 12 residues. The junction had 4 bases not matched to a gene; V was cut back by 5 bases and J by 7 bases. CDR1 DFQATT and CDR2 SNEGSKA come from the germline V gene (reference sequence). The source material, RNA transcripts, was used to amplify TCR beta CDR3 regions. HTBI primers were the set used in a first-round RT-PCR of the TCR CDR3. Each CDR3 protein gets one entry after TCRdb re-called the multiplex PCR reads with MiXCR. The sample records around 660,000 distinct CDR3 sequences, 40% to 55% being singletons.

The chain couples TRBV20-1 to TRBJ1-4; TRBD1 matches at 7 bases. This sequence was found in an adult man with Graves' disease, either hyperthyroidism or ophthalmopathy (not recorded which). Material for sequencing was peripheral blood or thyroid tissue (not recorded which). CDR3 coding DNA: TGCAGTGCTGACAGGGAGGGTGAAAAACTGTTTTTT. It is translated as CSADREGEKLFF.